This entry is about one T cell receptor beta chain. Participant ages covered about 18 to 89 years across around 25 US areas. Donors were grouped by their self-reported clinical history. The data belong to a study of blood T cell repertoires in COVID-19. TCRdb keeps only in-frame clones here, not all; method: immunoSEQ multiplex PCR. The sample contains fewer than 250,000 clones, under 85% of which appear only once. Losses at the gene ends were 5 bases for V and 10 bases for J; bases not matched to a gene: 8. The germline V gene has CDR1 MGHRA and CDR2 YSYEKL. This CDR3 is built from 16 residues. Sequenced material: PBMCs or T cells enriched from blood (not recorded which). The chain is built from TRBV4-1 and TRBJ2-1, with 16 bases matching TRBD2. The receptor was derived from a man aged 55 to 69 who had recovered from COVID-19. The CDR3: CASSIHGTSGGAEQFF. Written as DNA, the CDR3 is TGCGCCAGCAGCATACACGGGACTAGCGGGGGGGCGGAGCAGTTCTTC.